What follows describes a single T cell receptor beta chain. V lost 11 bases to trimming and J lost 4 bases, with 18 bases between them. CDR1 and CDR2 from the germline V gene are SEHNR and FQNEAQ (reference sequence). This CDR3 region has 14 residues. This specimen belongs to a study of T cells in Graves' hyperthyroidism and ophthalmopathy. TCR beta CDR3 regions were amplified from RNA transcripts. The HTBI primer set drove a first-round RT-PCR of the TCR CDR3. TCRdb re-called the multiplex PCR reads through MiXCR, storing one row per CDR3 protein. The sample carries hundreds of thousands of distinct CDR3 sequences, less than 45% recorded once.

The TCR comes from an adult man with Graves' disease, either hyperthyroidism or ophthalmopathy (not recorded which). V usage is TRBV7-9 and J usage is TRBJ1-5; D might be TRBD1 (5 bases). The sample was peripheral blood or thyroid tissue (not recorded which). Here the CDR3 reads CAWSVGGGNQPQHF. The CDR3 nucleotides read TGTGCCTGGAGTGTAGGCGGGGGAAATCAGCCCCAGCATTTT.